The 3 T cell receptor beta chains given below trace back to one sample, sequenced in a study of blood T cell repertoires in COVID-19. Method: immunoSEQ multiplex PCR; TCRdb's copy keeps in-frame clones and lacks some. The sample has roughly 200,000 clones, around four fifths seen once. Input material: PBMCs or T cells enriched from blood (not recorded which). The receptors stem from a man in his forties who had recovered from COVID-19.

Only one count was recorded for this clone. V gene TRBV2 combines with J gene TRBJ2-2; 7 bases map to TRBD2. Germline V gene sequence: CDR1 SNHLY, CDR2 FYNNEI. CDR3 length: 16 residues. V shed 4 bases, J shed 4 bases, and the junction held 9 bases outside the gene matches. CDR3 sequence: CASSVEGGRGTGELFF. The CDR3 DNA sequence: TGTGCCAGCAGTGTGGAGGGCGGGAGAGGCACCGGGGAGCTGTTTTTT.

V usage is TRBV6-5 and J usage is TRBJ2-7; no firm D call. Germline V CDR1 and CDR2: MNHEY, SVGAGI. V lost 0 bases, J lost 0 bases, and 12 bases lay in between. The CDR3 runs to 16 residues. The DNA for the CDR3 is TGTGCCAGCAGTTACTCGTTTTTGGGCCTCTCCTACGAGCAGTACTTC. Residues: CASSYSFLGLSYEQYF.

The chain employs TRBV2 and TRBJ2-1; 12 positions agree with TRBD1. CDR1 and CDR2 from the germline V gene are SNHLY and FYNNEI. The CDR3 is 15 amino acids. V trimming: 5 bases; J trimming: 8 bases; junction bases outside the gene matches: 7. CDR3 amino acids: CASSLGTGGIDEQFF. As DNA, the CDR3 is TGTGCCAGCAGTCTCGGGACAGGGGGCATCGATGAGCAGTTCTTC. The full variable domain, completed using reference TRBV2 and TRBJ2-1, is EPEVTQTPSHQVTQMGQEVILRCVPISNHLYFYWYRQILGQKVEFLVSFYNNEISEKSEIFDDQFSVERPDGSNFTLKIRSTKLEDSAMYFCASSLGTGGIDEQFFGPGTRLTVL.